This TCR beta chain was sequenced in a study of post-analysis software for immune sequencing data. Notes on the study in general: Patients showed TRBV5-6, TRBV5-1 and TRBV20-1 among roughly 5 TRBV segments more frequent than in controls.

Germline values: CDR1 SGHTA, CDR2 FQGTGA. V lost 4 bases to trimming and J lost 8 bases, with 12 bases between them. The CDR3 spans 13 residues. Remarks on this clonotype: Its target is unknown.

Researchers reported that TCR beta cDNA libraries carried unique molecular identifiers. TCRdb fed the PCR reads into MiXCR, producing one record per CDR3 protein. Found here are about 460,000 distinct CDR3 sequences, around 40% of them singletons; the top ten hold 9.5% to 13%. The sample was blood. The J gene is TRBJ2-1, the V gene TRBV7-3; a possible D gene is TRBD2 (6 bases). This TCR derives from a girl between 10 and 17 years old with multiple sclerosis. CDR3 sequence (DNA): TGTGCCAGCAGCTCCGGGCCGGGGGATGAGCAGTTCTTC. Translated, it gives CASSSGPGDEQFF.